Listed here are 9 T cell receptor beta chains from one sample, sequenced in a study of blood T cell repertoires in COVID-19. Profiled with immunoSEQ multiplex PCR; TCRdb holds only in-frame clones, not every one. The data hold about 150,000 clones, with 75% to 80% observed a single time. The specimen sequenced was peripheral blood. Every receptor here comes from an elderly man with acute or convalescent COVID-19.

V is TRBV7-3 and J is TRBJ2-3; D gene unclear. Trimming left V 3 bases short and J 4 bases short, with 8 bases between. Germline CDR1 and CDR2: SGHTA and FQGTGA. CDR3 length: 13 residues. CDR3 nucleotides: TGTGCCAGCAGCTTCGCGGAAGCAGATACGCAGTATTTT. It specifies CASSFAEADTQYF. The entire variable domain, with the rest obtained from reference TRBV7-3 and TRBJ2-3, is as follows: GAGVSQTPSNKVTEKGKYVELRCDPISGHTALYWYRQSLGQGPEFLIYFQGTGAADDSGLPNDRFFAVRPEGSVSTLKIQRTERGDSAVYLCASSFAEADTQYFGPGTRLTVL.

This sequence joins TRBV7-8 and TRBJ1-4; maybe TRBD1 (6 bases). This CDR3 is 14 amino acids long. Germline V gives CDR1 SGHVS, CDR2 FQNEAQ. Trimming cost V 7 bases and J 11 bases, with 20 bases left between them. The CDR3 reads CASTREQGPGKLFF. The CDR3 DNA is TGTGCCAGCACGAGGGAACAGGGCCCAGGGAAACTGTTTTTT.

The chain employs TRBV6-5 and TRBJ1-6; 9 positions match TRBD1. CDR1 and CDR2 (germline): MNHEY, SVGAGI. The CDR3 runs 16 residues. J was trimmed by 5 bases and V by 0 bases; bases with no gene match: 2. This CDR3 is CASSYSGTGHNSPLHF. The CDR3 coding sequence is TGTGCCAGCAGTTACTCCGGGACAGGGCATAATTCACCCCTCCACTTT.

This chain connects TRBV7-8 to TRBJ1-2; 8 bases agree with TRBD1. CDR3 size: 15 residues. J was trimmed by 7 bases and V by 5 bases; bases with no gene match: 12. CDR1 SGHVS and CDR2 FQNEAQ come from the germline V gene. CDR3 DNA: TGTGCCAGCAGCATTTACTCACAGGGGGGAGGTGGCTACACCTTC. Its protein product is CASSIYSQGGGGYTF.

This rearrangement joins TRBV6-2 or TRBV6-3 to TRBJ2-3, with 10 positions matching TRBD1. The J segment lost 2 bases and the V segment lost 2 bases, leaving 16 bases of the junction unmatched. This CDR3 spans 20 amino acids. Germline V CDR1 and CDR2: MNHEY, SVGEGT. In nucleotides, the CDR3 is TGTGCCAGCAGTTACAACTTACTTCGAGGGACAGGGGTATCCACAGATACGCAGTATTTT. This encodes CASSYNLLRGTGVSTDTQYF.

The chain joins TRBV19 to TRBJ2-3, with TRBD1 matching over 10 bases. The CDR3 runs to 14 residues. Germline trimming cut 8 bases from V and 4 bases from J; bases unmatched to any gene: 6. The V gene's germline CDR1 is LNHDA and CDR2 SQIVND (reference sequence). CDR3 DNA: TGTGCCAGTGGACAGGGGGGGTCCCCAGATACGCAGTATTTT. This gives the protein CASGQGGSPDTQYF.

This rearrangement joins TRBV6-2 or TRBV6-3 to TRBJ1-1, with TRBD1 as a possible D gene (5 bases). This CDR3 is 14 amino acids long. Trimming stripped 6 bases from V and 0 bases from J, with 11 bases between. The germline V gene has CDR1 MNHEY and CDR2 SVGEGT. The CDR3, as DNA: TGTGCCAGCAGCCGGGAGGGGCTGAACACTGAAGCTTTCTTT. Encoded protein: CASSREGLNTEAFF.

Only a few counts were recorded for this clone. The chain employs TRBV6-5 and TRBJ1-5; D is uncertain. CDR3 size: 14 residues. The V end was cut by 10 bases, the J end by 0 bases, with 13 bases between. Per the germline V gene, CDR1 is MNHEY and CDR2 is SVGAGI. The CDR3 is CATGGRDSNQPQHF. In DNA, the CDR3 is TGTGCCACCGGAGGCCGGGATAGCAATCAGCCCCAGCATTTT.

The rearrangement uses TRBV6-5 and TRBJ2-2, with a weak D call TRBD1 (6 bases). This CDR3 has 15 amino acids. Germline assignment: CDR1 MNHEY and CDR2 SVGAGI. Between the trimmed V and J ends, which lost 2 bases and 3 bases, there was a span of 10 bases. CDR3 nucleotide sequence: TGTGCCAGCAGTTACGGCCAGGGGTACACCGGGGAGCTGTTTTTT. It is translated as CASSYGQGYTGELFF.